The rows below give T cell receptor beta chains drawn from one sample of a study of read filtering for tumor transcriptome and immune sequencing. A single record per CDR3 protein comes from TCRdb applying MiXCR to the reads. The sample has over 55,000 distinct CDR3 sequences, roughly 13% seen once. The sequencing sample was made of a population of CD138-negative cells sorted from bone marrow. Receptors originate from a donor over 35 with multiple myeloma. The conserved cysteine and the conserved F or W are not part of the CDR3 here. The order of the fields is J gene, V gene, CDR3 protein.

TRBJ2-3 | TRBV20-1 | SARGDRPTDTQY
TRBJ2-1 | TRBV4-1 | ASSQVSSGRLTSNEQF
TRBJ2-6 | TRBV6-4 | ASSRDSGANVLT
TRBJ2-3 | TRBV7-2 | ASSFDSGTDTQY
TRBJ2-2 | TRBV29-1 | SVWDREAGELF
TRBJ1-5 | TRBV2 | ASRPEAGRNQPQH
TRBJ2-3 | TRBV14 | ASSLGDVGTQY
TRBJ2-1 | TRBV18 | ASSPRQLNNGQF
TRBJ1-2 | TRBV15 | ATSRDATSNYGYT
TRBJ1-4 | TRBV6-2/TRBV6-3 | ASREGRSPNGKRF
TRBJ1-1 | TRBV13 | ASSLAGEVNTEAF
TRBJ2-7 | TRBV12-3/TRBV12-4 | ASSLTIGAYEQY
TRBJ2-5 | TRBV29-1 | SVVWISGQETQY
TRBJ2-1 | TRBV19 | ASSPLQGALGNEQF
TRBJ2-7 | TRBV7-9 | ASSPRLAGGTYEQY
TRBJ1-5 | TRBV29-1 | SVGGSNQPQH
TRBJ1-3 | TRBV19 | ASTKGAAGNTIY
TRBJ2-7 | TRBV19 | ASSTTSAWNSYEQY
TRBJ1-2 | TRBV18 | ASSLQNDRSGYT
TRBJ2-5 | TRBV4-1 | ASSRPELGETQY
TRBJ2-5 | TRBV5-8 | ASRWTGDETQY
TRBJ2-3 | TRBV19 | ASSIGLGSVTDTQY
TRBJ1-5 | TRBV5-1 | ASSPASGNSNQPQH
TRBJ1-1 | TRBV6-2/TRBV6-3 | ASSTAVGAAF
TRBJ1-6 | TRBV6-5 | ASSKDSRNSPLH
TRBJ2-7 | TRBV7-9 | AGGPTVDYEQY
TRBJ1-3 | TRBV28 | ASSHPVENTIY
TRBJ1-2 | TRBV30 | AWKTGNGYT
TRBJ2-2 | TRBV25-1 | ASSEVGTAHTGELF
TRBJ2-3 | TRBV5-4 | ASSPQTLAVTDTQY
TRBJ1-1 | TRBV27 | ASSSGAEAF
TRBJ1-1 | TRBV11-2 | ASSLAREGAEAF
TRBJ1-5 | TRBV5-1 | ASSLTGVQPQH